These T cell receptor beta chains were read from a single sample in a study of response to subunit inactivated influenza vaccine. TCRdb recomputed calls from the RT-PCR reads with MiXCR, one row per CDR3 protein. In the table there are approximately 170,000 distinct CDR3 sequences, 14% of which are singletons. The material was CD8+ T cells sorted from PBMCs, obtained 5 days after vaccination. Receptor source: a man over 45 who received an inactivated influenza vaccine. Both conserved end residues are part of each CDR3. A D gene is named only where the DNA matches it firmly. Size tells how often a clone was seen (once, few, many) or the class of an expanded clone, and some rows leave it out.

>TRBJ2-3|TRBV3-1|.|many
CASSQYLSFTDTQYF
TGTGCCAGCAGCCAGTACCTCTCCTTCACAGATACGCAGTATTTT
>TRBJ1-5|TRBV21-1|.|few
CASSKAPRQGRNQPQHF
TGTGCCAGCAGCAAAGCGCCAAGGCAGGGAAGGAATCAGCCCCAGCATTTT
>TRBJ2-7|TRBV9|.|few
CASSATLEQYF
TGTGCCAGCAGCGCGACCCTCGAGCAGTACTTC
>TRBJ2-3|TRBV24-1|TRBD2|.
CATSDFPRREGTDTQYF
TGTGCCACCAGTGATTTCCCGCGGCGGGAGGGCACAGATACGCAGTATTTT
>TRBJ1-1|TRBV9|TRBD1|.
CASSKQGVNTEAFF
TGTGCCAGCAGCAAACAGGGGGTGAACACTGAAGCTTTCTTT
>TRBJ2-4|TRBV28|.|.
CASSPPGRSENIQYF
TGTGCCAGCAGTCCTCCCGGGAGATCGGAAAACATTCAGTACTTC
>TRBJ2-3|TRBV29-1|.|.
CSVRVRGDTQYF
TGCAGCGTAAGGGTCCGCGGGGATACGCAGTATTTT
>TRBJ2-3|TRBV10-3|.|.
CAISDEGRQGIDTQYF
TGTGCCATCAGTGATGAGGGACGTCAAGGTATAGATACGCAGTATTTT
>TRBJ1-5|TRBV20-1|.|.
CCAAPPGRAGANQPQHF
TGCTGTGCAGCCCCCCCGGGCAGGGCCGGGGCCAATCAGCCCCAGCATTTT
>TRBJ2-4|TRBV27|.|few
CASSLGSKNIQYF
TGTGCCAGCAGTTTGGGGTCCAAAAACATTCAGTACTTC
>TRBJ1-2|TRBV7-9|.|.
CASSLATANYGYTF
TGTGCCAGCAGCTTAGCTACAGCTAACTATGGCTACACCTTC
>TRBJ1-5|TRBV15|.|.
CATSREGINQPQHF
TGTGCCACCAGCAGAGAGGGAATAAATCAGCCCCAGCATTTT
>TRBJ1-4|TRBV20-1|.|few
CSASKQYRVGDEKLFF
TGCAGTGCTAGTAAACAATACAGGGTGGGGGATGAAAAACTGTTTTTT
>TRBJ2-3|TRBV7-9|.|.
CASSLAQGRWDTQYF
TGTGCCAGCAGCTTAGCGCAGGGGCGTTGGGATACGCAGTATTTT
>TRBJ2-7|TRBV11-2|.|many
CASSRSRRVGYEQYF
TGTGCCAGCAGCCGATCCCGGAGGGTGGGCTACGAGCAGTACTTC
>TRBJ2-3|TRBV28|.|.
CASPKGGDLSTDTQYF
TGTGCCAGCCCAAAGGGAGGCGACCTTAGCACAGATACGCAGTATTTT
>TRBJ2-1|TRBV9|TRBD2|.
CASSVNSGYHNEQFF
TGTGCCAGCAGCGTCAATAGCGGGTACCACAATGAGCAGTTCTTC
>TRBJ2-7|TRBV11-2|TRBD1|.
CASSRLDRAREQYF
TGTGCCAGCAGCCGGCTGGACAGGGCGCGCGAGCAGTACTTC
>TRBJ2-1|TRBV27|TRBD2|few
CASSLSLGTRLSNEQFF
TGTGCCAGCAGTTTATCATTGGGGACTAGGCTTAGCAATGAGCAGTTCTTC
>TRBJ2-1|TRBV9|TRBD2|.
CASSVGGRGSWEQFF
TGTGCCAGCAGCGTAGGCGGGAGGGGTTCGTGGGAGCAGTTCTTC
>TRBJ2-7|TRBV18|.|few
CASSPLRDTYEQYF
TGTGCCAGCTCACCACTCCGGGACACCTACGAGCAGTACTTC
>TRBJ2-1|TRBV7-6|.|.
CASSLARGAGGSYNEQFF
TGTGCCAGCAGCTTAGCGAGAGGGGCGGGTGGCTCCTACAATGAGCAGTTCTTC
>TRBJ2-3|TRBV2|.|many
CATSGTPSTDTQYF
TGTGCCACGTCAGGGACGCCGAGCACAGATACGCAGTATTTT
>TRBJ2-5|TRBV6-1|TRBD2|few
CASNSRAGEGETQYF
TGTGCCAGCAACTCACGGGCGGGAGAGGGAGAGACCCAGTACTTC
>TRBJ2-1|TRBV4-3|TRBD2|few
CASSQAIAGDMYEQFF
TGCGCCAGCAGCCAAGCGATAGCGGGAGATATGTATGAGCAGTTCTTC
>TRBJ2-1|TRBV29-1|.|many
CSVEPVAKPYNEQFF
TGCAGCGTTGAACCGGTAGCGAAACCCTACAATGAGCAGTTCTTC
>TRBJ2-2|TRBV25-1|.|.
CASSEAMSGELFF
TGTGCCAGCAGTGAAGCGATGAGCGGGGAGCTGTTTTTT
>TRBJ2-6|TRBV27|.|few
CASRRSSGANVLTF
TGTGCCAGCAGGAGGAGCTCTGGGGCCAACGTCCTGACTTTC
>TRBJ2-7|TRBV6-2/TRBV6-3|.|.
CASSYTPAYEQYF
TGTGCCAGCAGTTACACCCCTGCCTACGAGCAGTACTTC
>TRBJ2-7|TRBV28|TRBD2|many
CASSFSLAGGRYEQYF
TGTGCCAGCAGTTTCAGTCTAGCGGGAGGGCGGTACGAGCAGTACTTC
>TRBJ2-3|TRBV6-1|.|.
CASMGLPGGSDTQYF
TGTGCCAGCATGGGCCTACCTGGGGGATCGGATACGCAGTATTTT
>TRBJ1-4|TRBV10-3|TRBD1|few
CASLDRETNEKLFF
TGTGCCAGCCTGGACAGGGAGACTAATGAAAAACTGTTTTTT
>TRBJ2-4|TRBV7-9|TRBD1|.
CASSLDLGDRGHIQYF
TGTGCCAGCAGCTTAGATTTGGGGGACAGGGGACACATTCAGTACTTC
>TRBJ1-1|TRBV6-2/TRBV6-3|.|few
CASAGLTEAFF
TGTGCCAGCGCAGGGCTCACTGAAGCTTTCTTT
>TRBJ2-1|TRBV6-1|.|few
CASTNRETPYNEQFF
TGTGCCAGCACCAACAGGGAGACTCCCTACAATGAGCAGTTCTTC
>TRBJ2-7|TRBV28|TRBD1|few
CASSSDRVALQYF
TGTGCCAGCAGTTCGGACAGGGTAGCACTGCAGTACTTC
>TRBJ2-1|TRBV24-1|.|few
CATSDARAGSSYNEQFF
TGTGCCACCAGCGACGCCCGGGCAGGCAGCTCCTACAATGAGCAGTTCTTC
>TRBJ1-2|TRBV6-5|TRBD1|.
CASSYYSGQSYGYTF
TGTGCCAGCAGTTACTATTCGGGACAGTCTTATGGCTACACCTTC
>TRBJ1-3|TRBV12-3/TRBV12-4|.|.
CASSVDGLGNTIYF
TGTGCCAGCAGTGTTGACGGACTCGGGAACACCATATATTTT
>TRBJ2-2|TRBV15|.|.
CATTLGGGTGELFF
TGTGCCACCACCTTGGGAGGGGGGACCGGGGAGCTGTTTTTT
>TRBJ2-5|TRBV6-2/TRBV6-3|TRBD1|.
CASSYGRQGLETQYF
TGTGCCAGCAGTTACGGGAGACAGGGATTGGAGACCCAGTACTTC
>TRBJ2-1|TRBV6-2/TRBV6-3|.|few
CASRFGPEGSNEQFF
TGTGCCAGCAGATTCGGCCCCGAGGGAAGCAATGAGCAGTTCTTC